The 20 T cell receptor beta chains listed next were all sequenced from one sample in a study of T cell repertoires in cytomegalovirus infection. No antigen has been identified for these receptors. Each CDR3 protein is one row after TCRdb ran MiXCR on the reads. The sample has 600,000 to 700,000 distinct CDR3 sequences, roughly 36% seen once. The sequences come from cultured PBMCs, collected from culture after CMV antigen stimulation. These receptors all stem from a human donor in good health (CMV status not recorded). Some clones in this sample may be carry-over from other donors' samples.

The rearrangement joins TRBV2 to TRBJ2-7; D might be TRBD2 (6 bases). The CDR3 totals 13 residues. V was cut by 1 base and J by 10 bases, with 14 bases left in between. Germline V gives CDR1 SNHLY, CDR2 FYNNEI. DNA of the CDR3: TGTGCCAGCAGTGAAGGGAGGGGAGTAGGCCAGTACTTC. It codes for CASSEGRGVGQYF. Full variable domain (outside the CDR3, taken from reference TRBV2 and TRBJ2-7): EPEVTQTPSHQVTQMGQEVILRCVPISNHLYFYWYRQILGQKVEFLVSFYNNEISEKSEIFDDQFSVERPDGSNFTLKIRSTKLEDSAMYFCASSEGRGVGQYFGPGTRLTVT.

V gene TRBV12-3 or TRBV12-4 combines with J gene TRBJ2-7, with 10 bases aligning to TRBD1. The CDR3 is 13 residues long. J gave up 7 bases and V 5 bases, and 5 bases lay outside the gene matches. The CDR3 bases are TGTGCCAGCAGTCGGACAGGGGGGTGGGAGCAGTACTTC. Its protein is CASSRTGGWEQYF.

The chain joins TRBV5-4 to TRBJ2-1; 7 bases are a match to TRBD2. The CDR3 spans 14 residues. The germline V gene has CDR1 SGHNT and CDR2 YYREEE (reference sequence). Germline trimming cut 4 bases from V and 7 bases from J; bases unmatched to any gene: 8. The CDR3 sequence is CASSTGLVVNEQFF. The CDR3 DNA reads TGTGCCAGCAGCACCGGACTAGTCGTTAATGAGCAGTTCTTC.

Concerning this clonotype itself: A junction boundary mismatches the germline segment, possibly from a read error. The chain recombines TRBV7-2 with TRBJ2-2; 7 positions agree with TRBD2. This CDR3 spans 16 amino acids. Germline V gives CDR1 SGHTA, CDR2 FQGNSA. The CDR3 loop reads CASSTGGAGETEELFF. As DNA, the CDR3 is TGTGCCAGCAGCACCGGGGGTGCGGGGGAAACCGAGGAGCTGTTTTTT.

The chain has TRBV6-1 and TRBJ2-1, with a possible D match to TRBD2 (7 bases). The CDR3 consists of 13 residues. The germline CDR1 and CDR2 sequences are MNHNS and SASEGT. Trimming pared 4 bases from V and 8 bases from J, leaving 12 bases between. This CDR3 is CASSVQGRDEQFF. CDR3 in DNA: TGTGCCAGCAGTGTCCAGGGGAGGGATGAGCAGTTCTTC.

This chain connects TRBV28 to TRBJ1-2; 7 bases agree with TRBD1. This CDR3 comprises 14 residues. Germline lookup yields CDR1 MDHEN and CDR2 SYDVKM. V was pared by 6 bases and J by 4 bases, with 8 bases of the junction left unmatched. CDR3 amino acids: CASSTTGMSYGYTF. CDR3 nucleotide sequence: TGTGCCAGCAGCACGACAGGGATGAGCTATGGCTACACCTTC.

The gene calls are TRBV12-3 or TRBV12-4 and TRBJ1-5; D ambiguous. This CDR3 is built from 13 residues. The V gene lost 6 bases and the J gene lost 2 bases, with 8 bases spanning the gap. The CDR3 spells CASRSGRNQPQHF. DNA for the CDR3: TGTGCCAGCAGGTCAGGTCGCAATCAGCCCCAGCATTTT.

This clonotype has only a few counts. This rearrangement joins TRBV6-2 or TRBV6-3 to TRBJ1-6; D possibly corresponds to TRBD1 (6 bases). The V gene lost 6 bases and the J gene lost 6 bases, with 12 bases spanning the gap. Germline CDR1 and CDR2: MNHEY and SVGEGT. The CDR3 totals 14 residues. This chain's CDR3 is CASSQGSGNSPLHF. The DNA for the CDR3 is TGTGCCAGCAGCCAGGGGTCCGGTAATTCACCCCTCCACTTT.

This chain links TRBV5-1 with TRBJ2-5; 8 bases match TRBD1. CDR3 length equals 16 residues. From germline, CDR1 is SGHRS and CDR2 YFSETQ. The V segment lost 2 bases and the J segment 4 bases; nucleotides outside the gene matches: 10. The CDR3 here is CASSFYSGQGGETQYF. CDR3 coding DNA: TGCGCCAGCAGCTTTTATTCCGGACAGGGAGGAGAGACCCAGTACTTC.

This chain joins TRBV2 and TRBJ2-7; D possibly corresponds to TRBD2 (6 bases). This CDR3 spans 13 amino acids. The V gene lost 6 bases and the J gene lost 6 bases, with 15 bases spanning the gap. Germline V gives CDR1 SNHLY, CDR2 FYNNEI. CDR3: CASSDRDSLEQYF. The CDR3, as DNA: TGTGCCAGCAGCGATCGGGACTCCCTCGAGCAGTACTTC.

V and J are TRBV2 and TRBJ1-5, with D tentatively TRBD1 (6 bases). V gave up 4 bases and J gave up 15 bases, with 25 bases separating them. CDR1 and CDR2 (germline): SNHLY, FYNNEI. The CDR3 contains 15 residues. The CDR3 nucleotides read TGTGCCAGCAGTGGTACCGGGACAAGTGGTCTGGGCAGGCATTTT. This sequence encodes CASSGTGTSGLGRHF.

V is TRBV7-9 and J is TRBJ1-2; TRBD1 is a possible D gene (5 bases). The length of the CDR3 is 13 residues. Between the trimmed V and J ends, which lost 3 bases and 2 bases, there was a span of 7 bases. Germline V gene lookup returns CDR1 SEHNR and CDR2 FQNEAQ (reference sequence). For the CDR3, the DNA is TGTGCCAGCAGCTTTGACAGCAACTATGGCTACACCTTC. Translating it yields CASSFDSNYGYTF. Drawing the rest from reference TRBV7-9 and TRBJ1-2, the complete variable domain is DTGVSQNPRHKITKRGQNVTFRCDPISEHNRLYWYRQTLGQGPEFLTYFQNEAQLEKSRLLSDRFSAERPKGSFSTLEIQRTEQGDSAMYLCASSFDSNYGYTFGSGTRLTVV.

To note about this clonotype: Lacking the conserved final phenylalanine or tryptophan, this CDR3 likely reflects a read error. The chain combines TRBV19 with TRBJ2-5, with a tentative D call TRBD2 (7 bases). CDR3 length equals 16 residues. CDR1 and CDR2 (germline): LNHDA, SQIVND (reference sequence). The germline V and J ends were trimmed by 3 bases and 1 base, with 15 bases remaining between them. CDR3 nucleotide sequence: TGTGCCAGTAGTATCCATAGGGGGGGGTCCCAAGAGACCCAGTACGTC. Its protein product is CASSIHRGGSQETQYV.

The J gene is TRBJ2-1, the V gene TRBV7-2; D gene ambiguous. Germline V CDR1 and CDR2: SGHTA, FQGNSA. Trimming stripped 5 bases from V and 5 bases from J, with 19 bases between. The CDR3 runs 16 residues. DNA for the CDR3: TGTGCCAGCAGCCTCCAGATTGGGGTTTGGGACAATGAGCAGTTCTTC. Its translation is CASSLQIGVWDNEQFF.

This clonotype was seen a handful of times. The chain is built from TRBV2 and TRBJ2-5; D is unclear. V dropped 6 bases and J dropped 2 bases, with 10 bases sitting between them. The CDR3 covers 13 residues. Germline V gene data show CDR1 as SNHLY and CDR2 as FYNNEI. The CDR3 reads CASSDRSQETQYF. CDR3 DNA: TGTGCCAGCAGCGACCGCTCTCAAGAGACCCAGTACTTC.

The table lists this clonotype with a few counts. The chain joins TRBV14 to TRBJ2-1, with D hard to call. Germline assignment: CDR1 SGHDN and CDR2 FVKESK. V was clipped by 4 bases and J by 4 bases, with 8 bases between them. There are 13 residues in the CDR3. The CDR3 DNA reads as TGTGCCAGCAGCCCCGACTTATACAATGAGCAGTTCTTC. The encoded protein is CASSPDLYNEQFF.

This clonotype was found a few times. The chain links TRBV7-8 to TRBJ2-2, with TRBD2 matching over 9 bases. J lost 5 bases, V lost 4 bases, and 11 bases had no gene match. The CDR3 sequence is 17 residues long. Germline CDR1 reads SGHVS; CDR2 reads FQNEAQ. Here the CDR3 DNA reads TGTGCCAGCAGCTCTCCCGCTGGCGCGGGAGGGACCGGGGAGCTGTTTTTT. Translating it yields CASSSPAGAGGTGELFF.

This clonotype appeared a few times. V and J are TRBV28 and TRBJ2-1; 12 nucleotides agree with TRBD2. CDR3 length: 17 residues. Germline CDR1 MDHEN, CDR2 SYDVKM. V gave up 7 bases and J gave up 6 bases; unmatched junction bases: 13. The CDR3 is CASKGSGLGLAGNEQFF. The CDR3 DNA sequence: TGTGCCAGCAAGGGGTCGGGGTTGGGACTAGCGGGCAATGAGCAGTTCTTC.

The chain is built from TRBV28 and TRBJ1-5; tentatively, D is TRBD1 (5 bases). The CDR3 is 16 amino acids. Trimming pared 0 bases from V and 1 base from J, leaving 10 bases between. Germline lookup yields CDR1 MDHEN and CDR2 SYDVKM. Written as DNA, the CDR3 is TGTGCCAGCAGTTTATGGGCAGGGCGAAGCAATCAGCCCCAGCATTTT. Encoded protein: CASSLWAGRSNQPQHF.

A few counts support this clonotype. This chain joins TRBV7-6 and TRBJ1-2; D uncertain. The ends were cut back, 8 bases at V and 8 bases at J, with 18 bases in the middle. The CDR3 is made up of 13 amino acids. Germline V gene lookup returns CDR1 SGHVS and CDR2 FNYEAQ. The CDR3 loop is CASGPASTSGYTF. CDR3 sequence (DNA): TGTGCCAGCGGGCCCGCTTCTACTAGCGGCTACACCTTC.